This entry lists 19 T cell receptor beta chains sequenced from one sample in a study of blood T cells in healthy people across ages. Then a second PCR, running roughly 7 to 11 cycles, was carried out with a sample-barcoded 5' primer and a J-beta primer mix. TCRdb re-derived calls from the 5' RACE reads in MiXCR, one entry per CDR3 protein. Of around 500,000 distinct CDR3 sequences listed, around 50% are singletons. What was sequenced was blood. These TCRs come from an elderly man in good health.

The sample holds a few counts of this clonotype. The CDR3 region has the DNA TGTGCCAGCAGCGTAGGGCCGTCCAATCAGCCCCAGCATTTT. It encodes CASSVGPSNQPQHF. The V gene is TRBV9, the J gene TRBJ1-5, with D unresolved. This CDR3 is 14 amino acids long. Germline CDR1 reads SGDLS; CDR2 reads YYNGEE. Trimming stripped 0 bases from V and 3 bases from J, with 7 bases between. Based on the CDR3 plus reference TRBV9 and TRBJ1-5, the full variable domain is DSGVTQTPKHLITATGQRVTLRCSPRSGDLSVYWYQQSLDQGLQFLIQYYNGEERAKGNILERFSAQQFPDLHSELNLSSLELGDSALYFCASSVGPSNQPQHFGDGTRLSIL.

With respect to this clonotype: The junction does not match germline at one end; this may be a read error. The rearrangement links TRBV7-9 to TRBJ2-6; 7 nucleotides agree with TRBD1. The germline gives CDR1 SEHNR, CDR2 FQNEAQ (reference sequence). There are 17 residues in the CDR3. Written as DNA, the CDR3 is TGTGCCAGCAGCGAGAGGACAGGATCCTCTGGGGCCAACGCCCTGACTTTC. Protein: CASSERTGSSGANALTF.

Many counts were recorded for this clonotype. The V gene is TRBV6-5, the J gene TRBJ2-1; no definite D call. The germline V gene has CDR1 MNHEY and CDR2 SVGAGI. The V and J ends lost 0 bases and 6 bases respectively, with 6 bases between them. The CDR3 contains 13 residues. The CDR3 nucleotides read TGTGCCAGCAGTTACTCTAGACGCAATGAGCAGTTCTTC. Protein: CASSYSRRNEQFF.

Here the CDR3 reads CASSFSGQGDEQYF. As DNA, the CDR3 is TGTGCCAGCAGCTTCTCGGGACAGGGGGACGAGCAGTACTTC. V is TRBV7-3 and J is TRBJ2-7; 11 bases match TRBD1. Unmatched junction bases numbered 3, after V lost 3 bases and J lost 5 bases. The CDR3 covers 14 residues. Per the germline V gene, CDR1 is SGHTA and CDR2 is FQGTGA.

V gene TRBV3-1 combines with J gene TRBJ1-2; D is unresolved. This CDR3 comprises 13 residues. Germline V CDR1 and CDR2: LGHDT, YNNKEL (reference sequence). V lost 4 bases and J 8 bases, leaving 14 bases between the germline ends. CDR3 sequence: CASSLGRARGYTF. The CDR3 DNA is TGTGCCAGCAGCCTTGGACGCGCACGAGGCTACACCTTC.

This clonotype was picked up many times. The chain has TRBV12-3 or TRBV12-4 and TRBJ1-2, with 7 bases identical to TRBD1. This CDR3 is 14 amino acids long. After removal of 6 bases from V and 6 bases from J, the junction contained 10 bases not matched to a gene. CDR3 bases: TGTGCCAGCAGAGGGACAGCCGTTGGGCATGGCTACACCTTC. Its translation: CASRGTAVGHGYTF.

This clonotype was detected only a few times. This chain uses TRBV6-5 with TRBJ1-2, with unresolved D. Trimming stripped 8 bases from V and 0 bases from J, with 7 bases between. The CDR3 is 12 residues long. Germline CDR1 MNHEY, CDR2 SVGAGI. The CDR3 DNA follows: TGTGCCAGCCATAACGCTAACTATGGCTACACCTTC. This translates into CASHNANYGYTF.

The CDR3 DNA reads TGTGCCAGCAGTGTTGGCAGATACCAAGATACGCAGTATTTT. Amino acids: CASSVGRYQDTQYF. This chain connects TRBV2 to TRBJ2-3; D unresolved. Trimming pared 4 bases from V and 5 bases from J, leaving 13 bases between. The CDR3 extends over 14 amino acids. Germline loops: CDR1 SNHLY, CDR2 FYNNEI.

Comment on this clonotype: At one of its ends the junction is not consistent with the germline gene, which may arise from a read error. The rearrangement links TRBV6-6 to TRBJ2-3; 8 nucleotides line up with TRBD2. The CDR3 has 15 amino acids. CDR1 is MNHNY and CDR2 is SVGAGI in the germline V gene (reference sequence). The CDR3 DNA reads as TGTGCTAGCAGTTACTCGACCGGGAGGGTGGATACGCAGTATTTT. Protein sequence: CASSYSTGRVDTQYF.

The chain links TRBV5-1 to TRBJ1-5, with a possible D match to TRBD1 (5 bases). The length of the CDR3 is 15 residues. CDR1 and CDR2 (germline): SGHRS, YFSETQ. The V gene lost 2 bases and the J gene lost 4 bases, with 13 bases spanning the gap. CDR3 nucleotide sequence: TGCGCCAGCAGCTTCGAGGGGACGGAGAATCAGCCCCAGCATTTT. This encodes CASSFEGTENQPQHF.

This clonotype turned up a few times. The rearrangement uses TRBV6-2 or TRBV6-3 and TRBJ1-4; 9 bases are shared with TRBD1. CDR1 is MNHEY and CDR2 is SVGEGT in the germline V gene. There are 14 residues in the CDR3. Trimming cost V 6 bases and J 11 bases; bases outside gene matches: 10. The CDR3 here is CASRPPGQGWKLFF. The CDR3 coding sequence is TGTGCCAGCAGACCACCGGGACAGGGATGGAAACTGTTTTTT.

This clonotype has only one observation. The V gene is TRBV10-3, the J gene TRBJ2-3; tentative D call: TRBD1 (6 bases). This CDR3 is built from 12 residues. Trimming took 11 bases from V and 2 from J, leaving 11 bases between them. CDR1 and CDR2 from the germline V gene are ENHRY and SYGVKD. This CDR3 is CAVQGFTDTQYF. The CDR3 region has the DNA TGTGCCGTACAGGGCTTCACAGATACGCAGTATTTT.

The chain couples TRBV4-2 to TRBJ2-3; a possible D gene is TRBD2 (5 bases). The CDR3 contains 16 residues. Germline assignment: CDR1 LGHNA and CDR2 YNFKEQ. With 0 bases removed from V and 1 base from J, the gap between germline ends came to 11 bases. The CDR3 spells CASSQDVNSGTDTQYF. The CDR3 DNA is TGTGCCAGCAGCCAAGATGTGAATAGCGGCACAGATACGCAGTATTTT.

About this clonotype itself: One end of the junction is discordant with germline, which a read error may explain. The J gene is TRBJ1-1, the V gene TRBV5-5, with D uncertain. The CDR3 spans 13 residues. Germline-derived CDR1 and CDR2 are SGHKS and YYEKEE (reference sequence). CDR3 in amino acids: CASSWGPNAEAFF. Here the CDR3 DNA reads TGTGCCAGCAGCTGGGGTCCGAACGCTGAAGCTTTCTTT.

The chain has TRBV29-1 and TRBJ2-3; 10 nucleotides line up with TRBD2. CDR3 size: 19 residues. Germline CDR1 and CDR2: SQVTM and ANQGSEA. The V segment lost 0 bases and the J segment 0 bases; nucleotides outside the gene matches: 12. The CDR3 DNA sequence: TGCAGCGTTGAAGATCTGGCTAGCGGGAGTACCACTAGCACAGATACGCAGTATTTT. Amino acid sequence: CSVEDLASGSTTSTDTQYF.

The rearrangement joins TRBV7-2 to TRBJ2-5, with TRBD2 as a possible D gene (5 bases). The CDR3 runs to 15 residues. V lost 5 bases and J 2 bases, leaving 15 bases between the germline ends. The V gene's germline CDR1 is SGHTA and CDR2 FQGNSA. The CDR3 reads CASSRSVDRQETQYF. Written as DNA, the CDR3 is TGTGCCAGCAGCCGTAGCGTGGATCGGCAAGAGACCCAGTACTTC.

The J gene is TRBJ1-5, the V gene TRBV6-6; 8 bases are shared with TRBD1. The CDR3 runs 14 residues. J lost 6 bases, V lost 2 bases, and 3 bases had no gene match. CDR1 and CDR2 (germline): MNHNY, SVGAGI (reference sequence). The CDR3 here is CASSYGQGGQPQHF. CDR3 nucleotides: TGTGCCAGCAGTTACGGACAGGGAGGTCAGCCCCAGCATTTT.

This clonotype was seen more than once but under ten times. The V and J genes are TRBV20-1 and TRBJ2-3; the match to TRBD2 covers 9 bases. CDR1 DFQATT and CDR2 SNEGSKA come from the germline V gene (reference sequence). V lost 0 bases, J lost 9 bases, and 10 bases stayed unmatched. This CDR3 is 15 amino acids long. The CDR3 is CSAREGSGGGVTQYF. CDR3 coding DNA: TGCAGTGCTAGAGAGGGTAGCGGGGGAGGGGTCACGCAGTATTTT.

The CDR3 protein is CASSKEGVFPGELFF. In DNA form, the CDR3 reads TGTGCCAGCAGCAAGGAGGGGGTTTTCCCCGGGGAGCTGTTTTTT. This chain joins TRBV11-3 and TRBJ2-2; D possibly matches TRBD1 or TRBD2 (6 bases each). Trimming cost V 5 bases and J 6 bases, with 16 bases left between them. The length of the CDR3 is 15 residues. The V gene's germline CDR1 is SGHNT and CDR2 YENEEA.